This TCR beta chain stems from a study of blood T cell repertoires in COVID-19. This CDR3 has 19 residues. J gave up 5 bases and V 2 bases, and 15 bases lay outside the gene matches. Germline CDR1 reads MNHEY; CDR2 reads SMNVEV (reference sequence). Data came from immunoSEQ multiplex PCR; TCRdb stores just in-frame clones and leaves some out. The data hold tens of thousands of clones, with approximately 85% observed a single time. This chain connects TRBV27 to TRBJ2-3, with TRBD2 identical over 11 bases. The sequencing sample was made of peripheral blood. The TCR sequence derives from a human donor in a cohort sampled during active COVID-19. The CDR3 spells CASSLRNPLAGGPRDTQYF. Written as DNA, the CDR3 is TGTGCCAGCAGTTTACGAAATCCATTAGCGGGAGGGCCTCGAGATACGCAGTATTTT.